The sequence of this T cell receptor (beta chain) was determined in a study of CD8+CD57+ T cells in acquired aplastic anemia. Study summary: The study obtained an average of around 3.4 ug of DNA from sorted CD4+ and CD8+ cells.

Trimming cost V 5 bases and J 2 bases; bases outside gene matches: 0. This CDR3 is 13 amino acids long. Germline lookup yields CDR1 KGHDR and CDR2 SFDVKD. Profiling of TCR beta VDJ combinations and CDR3 sequences used genomic DNA as template. TCRdb fed the reads into MiXCR, producing one record per CDR3 protein. The sample has 150,000 to 200,000 distinct CDR3 sequences; about half are singletons. All patients picked for sequencing had shown, by flow cytometry, an expansion of CD8+CD57+ cells. Everyone among the patients had severe acquired aplastic anemia. Each patient gave a blood sample that was collected before any therapy had been received. Broader study findings: Patients shared 25 to 30 CD8+ CDR3 sequences with controls.

With respect to this clonotype: Its antigen is as yet unknown.

The sample taken for sequencing was sorted CD4+, CD8+, or CD8+CD57+ T cells (not recorded which) from PBMCs. This chain links TRBV24-1 with TRBJ2-7, with 9 bases fitting TRBD2. This sequence was found in a human donor with aplastic anemia. CDR3 in DNA: TGTGCCACCAGTGCTAGCGGGGCCTACGAGCAGTACTTC. It codes for CATSASGAYEQYF.